The next 19 T cell receptor beta chains were all read from a single sample in a study of spatial heterogeneity in lung cancer. Time point denoted: blood at routine non-recurrence follow-up after resection. In TCRdb, the 5' RACE reads were re-called with MiXCR into one record per CDR3 protein. In the table there are tens of thousands of distinct CDR3 sequences, approximately 9% of which are singletons. The sequenced sample was PBMCs, obtained at follow-up. The receptors come from a female donor with early-stage non-small cell lung cancer.

This sequence joins TRBV4-1 and TRBJ1-1; D is perhaps TRBD1 (5 bases). CDR3 size: 14 residues. Germline CDR1 and CDR2: MGHRA and YSYEKL. Trimming cost V 1 base and J 6 bases, with 12 bases left between them. Written as DNA, the CDR3 is TGCGCCAGCAGCCAAGGGGGCCGGGGGTCTGAAGCTTTCTTT. It translates to CASSQGGRGSEAFF.

This clonotype was counted ten times or more. The chain links TRBV5-4 to TRBJ1-4, with 9 bases that match TRBD1. Germline V CDR1 and CDR2: SGHNT, YYREEE (reference sequence). Losses at the gene ends were 5 bases for V and 7 bases for J; bases not matched to a gene: 9. The length of the CDR3 is 15 residues. The DNA of the CDR3 is TGTGCCAGCAGAATGACAGGGGGTGAGGGTGAAAAACTGTTTTTT. Its protein is CASRMTGGEGEKLFF.

This clonotype was detected many times. The chain employs TRBV7-2 and TRBJ1-5, with 7 bases lining up with TRBD1. Germline V gene data show CDR1 as SGHTA and CDR2 as FQGNSA. The CDR3 is made up of 16 amino acids. V lost 4 bases and J lost 1; bases outside the gene matches: 7. The chain's CDR3 is CASSSQTGMSNQPQHF. CDR3 sequence (DNA): TGTGCCAGCAGCTCACAGACAGGGATGAGCAATCAGCCCCAGCATTTT.

This clonotype was detected many times. V is TRBV7-3 and J is TRBJ2-2, with TRBD2 identical over 9 bases. V was pared by 4 bases and J by 6 bases, with 6 bases of the junction left unmatched. Germline V lookup: CDR1 SGHTA, CDR2 FQGTGA. This CDR3 has 15 amino acids. The CDR3 region has the DNA TGTGCCAGCAGCTCGGGGACTAGCCTGGCCGGGGAGCTGTTTTTT. Its protein is CASSSGTSLAGELFF.

There are a few counts of this clonotype. The gene calls are TRBV12-3 or TRBV12-4 and TRBJ1-3; D not resolved. The CDR3 is 12 residues long. V lost 6 bases and J 7 bases, leaving 10 bases between the germline ends. This chain's CDR3 is CASSPWRNTIYF. The CDR3 nucleotides read TGTGCCAGCAGCCCTTGGCGGAACACCATATATTTT.

This clonotype was recorded many times. The rearrangement links TRBV5-1 to TRBJ1-1; no firm D call. CDR1 is SGHRS and CDR2 is YFSETQ in the germline V gene. Trimming removed 1 base at V and 2 bases at J, with 0 bases between. The CDR3 consists of 11 residues. The CDR3 DNA sequence: TGCGCCAGCAGCTTGAACACTGAAGCTTTCTTT. Its protein product is CASSLNTEAFF.

This clonotype was detected many times. This sequence joins TRBV20-1 and TRBJ2-3, with a possible D match to TRBD2 (6 bases). With 1 base removed from V and 5 bases from J, the gap between germline ends came to 16 bases. There are 15 residues in the CDR3. Germline CDR1 reads DFQATT; CDR2 reads SNEGSKA (reference sequence). The DNA for the CDR3 is TGCAGTGCTAGAGTCGTCCCCGGGAGTGGAGATACGCAGTATTTT. The encoded protein is CSARVVPGSGDTQYF.

This clonotype has only a few counts. The J gene is TRBJ2-7, the V gene TRBV5-1; no reliable D call. This CDR3 has 15 amino acids. Between the trimmed V and J ends, which lost 1 base and 2 bases, there was a span of 13 bases. Per germline, CDR1 SGHRS and CDR2 YFSETQ. This chain's CDR3 is CASSLFRQATYEQYF. The CDR3 DNA is TGCGCCAGCAGCTTGTTCAGGCAGGCTACCTACGAGCAGTACTTC.

Ten or more counts support this clonotype. The chain uses TRBV27 and TRBJ2-7; TRBD2 matches at 11 bases. The CDR3 spans 17 residues. Losses at the gene ends were 5 bases for V and 3 bases for J; bases not matched to a gene: 12. Germline V gives CDR1 MNHEY, CDR2 SMNVEV (reference sequence). This CDR3 reads CASSMSPGLAGVYEQYF. The CDR3 nucleotides read TGTGCCAGCAGTATGTCTCCCGGACTAGCGGGTGTCTACGAGCAGTACTTC.

This clonotype was seen ten or more times. This rearrangement joins TRBV15 to TRBJ1-1; no definite D call. The CDR3 is made up of 17 amino acids. CDR1 is LNHNV and CDR2 is YYDKDF in the germline V gene (reference sequence). The V end was cut by 0 bases, the J end by 1 base, with 15 bases between. CDR3 DNA: TGTGCCACCAGCAGAGATGGGGTCGACGGCTCGAACACTGAAGCTTTCTTT. It translates to CATSRDGVDGSNTEAFF.

In this sample, this clonotype turned up many times. The chain has TRBV11-2 and TRBJ1-2, with D perhaps matching TRBD1 (6 bases). This CDR3 region has 14 residues. The V gene's germline CDR1 is SGHAT and CDR2 FQNNGV. V dropped 2 bases and J dropped 4 bases, with 11 bases sitting between them. CDR3 sequence (DNA): TGTGCCAGCAGCTTACGCCGGACAGTCTATGGCTACACCTTC. It translates to CASSLRRTVYGYTF.

This clonotype has more than one count but fewer than ten. The CDR3 region is CASSPSLAGGPTGTYEQYF. DNA of the CDR3: TGTGCCAGCTCACCGTCACTAGCGGGAGGGCCGACGGGAACTTACGAGCAGTACTTC. The chain joins TRBV18 to TRBJ2-7, with 13 bases that match TRBD2. V dropped 3 bases and J dropped 4; count of bases not matched to a gene: 15. The CDR3 runs to 19 residues. From germline, CDR1 is KGHSH and CDR2 LQKENI.

This clonotype was found many times. The genes are TRBV11-2 and TRBJ2-1, with unresolved D. V lost 2 bases and J lost 5, with 7 bases in between. CDR3 size: 13 residues. Germline-derived CDR1 and CDR2 are SGHAT and FQNNGV. CDR3 in DNA: TGTGCCAGCAGCTTAAACTTCAACAATGAGCAGTTCTTC. This sequence encodes CASSLNFNNEQFF. Full variable domain (missing parts from reference TRBV11-2 and TRBJ2-1): EAGVAQSPRYKIIEKRQSVAFWCNPISGHATLYWYQQILGQGPKLLIQFQNNGVVDDSQLPKDRFSAERLKGVDSTLKIQPAKLEDSAVYLCASSLNFNNEQFFGPGTRLTVL.

This chain uses TRBV2 with TRBJ2-1; 7 bases match TRBD2. Germline V gene data show CDR1 as SNHLY and CDR2 as FYNNEI. The CDR3 has 14 residues. V trimming: 2 bases; J trimming: 9 bases; junction bases outside the gene matches: 7. The CDR3, as DNA: TGTGCCAGCAGTGAATTGACGGGAGGAGGTGAGCAGTTCTTC. Its translation: CASSELTGGGEQFF.

The table lists this clonotype with a few counts. The V and J genes are TRBV6-1 and TRBJ1-1; no clear D. Germline CDR1 MNHNS, CDR2 SASEGT. CDR3 length equals 12 residues. V was pared by 4 bases and J by 4 bases, with 7 bases between. In DNA, the CDR3 is TGTGCCAGCAGTGTTTTCGTCACTGAAGCTTTCTTT. Amino acid sequence: CASSVFVTEAFF.

V usage is TRBV7-3 and J usage is TRBJ2-1, with TRBD1 matching over 9 bases. Germline V gene data show CDR1 as SGHTA and CDR2 as FQGTGA. J was trimmed by 7 bases and V by 1 base; bases with no gene match: 2. The CDR3 contains 14 residues. In DNA, the CDR3 is TGTGCCAGCAGCTTAAACAGGGGGCAGAATGAGCAGTTCTTC. This sequence encodes CASSLNRGQNEQFF.

V gene TRBV7-3 combines with J gene TRBJ2-2; D is ambiguous. V was pared by 4 bases and J by 7 bases, with 13 bases between. This CDR3 comprises 14 residues. Germline V gene lookup returns CDR1 SGHTA and CDR2 FQGTGA. CDR3: CASSSNPLGGELFF. The DNA for the CDR3 is TGTGCCAGCAGCTCGAACCCGTTGGGCGGGGAGCTGTTTTTT.

In this sample, this clonotype turned up many times. The genes are TRBV27 and TRBJ2-2; D not certain. The germline gives CDR1 MNHEY, CDR2 SMNVEV (reference sequence). The V gene lost 8 bases and the J gene lost 1 base, with 11 bases spanning the gap. The CDR3 has 14 residues. CDR3 in amino acids: CASSAGLNTGELFF. The CDR3 region has the DNA TGTGCCAGCTCGGCAGGTCTGAACACCGGGGAGCTGTTTTTT.

The gene calls are TRBV12-3 or TRBV12-4 and TRBJ2-5, with unresolved D. The CDR3 runs to 14 residues. V was pared by 2 bases and J by 2 bases, with 9 bases between. The CDR3: CASSLHHLQETQYF. The CDR3, as DNA: TGTGCCAGCAGTTTACACCACCTTCAAGAGACCCAGTACTTC.